The TCR beta chain under discussion was sequenced for a study of Graves' ophthalmopathy and Graves' hyperthyroidism. General study results and limits: Most thyroid clonotypes with frequency above 0.001 were detected in blood too.

This clonotype appeared many times. Its antigen is as yet unknown. There are 13 residues in the CDR3. V was clipped by 2 bases and J by 4 bases, with 3 bases between them. The authors amplified TCR beta CDR3 regions from RNA transcripts. HTBI primers served in a first-round RT-PCR, which a second-round multiplex PCR followed. TCRdb reprocessed the multiplex PCR reads with MiXCR, giving one entry per CDR3 protein. The sample yields 660,000 or so distinct CDR3 sequences, roughly two fifths seen once. Material: peripheral blood. This chain links TRBV12-3 or TRBV12-4 with TRBJ2-6; D remains unclear. The clonotype originates from an adult man with Graves' ophthalmopathy. CDR3 nucleotide sequence: TGTGCCAGCAGTTTACAGGGGGCCAACGTCCTGACTTTC. It encodes CASSLQGANVLTF.